A single sample is the source of the 18 T cell receptor beta chains below, sequenced in a study of shared clonotypes between healthy human individuals. The data were produced by immunoSEQ multiplex PCR, yet TCRdb's version contains in-frame clones alone and is incomplete. The profile shows some 2,100,000 clones, roughly 95% of them singletons. Sequencing was done on a sample of naive CD4+ T cells sorted from blood. Specified subset: CD45RA+ positively selected. All receptors derive from a man aged 18 to 30 in good health.

The genes are TRBV5-6 and TRBJ1-4, with D unclear. V dropped 6 bases and J dropped 0 bases, with 12 bases sitting between them. The CDR3 runs 15 residues. Germline CDR1 SGHDT, CDR2 YYEEEE. The CDR3 loop is CASNLAGTTNEKLFF. The CDR3 nucleotides are TGTGCCAGCAACCTTGCGGGGACAACTAATGAAAAACTGTTTTTT.

This clone was recorded once. The chain uses TRBV5-1 and TRBJ1-1, with no clear D. The CDR3 is made up of 15 amino acids. The V end lost 1 base, the J end lost 0 bases, and 10 bases lay between the germline ends. Germline CDR1 reads SGHRS; CDR2 reads YFSETQ. CDR3 nucleotides: TGCGCCAGCAGCTTGAACAGTTACATGAACACTGAAGCTTTCTTT. This encodes CASSLNSYMNTEAFF.

The chain uses TRBV28 and TRBJ1-5, with D tentatively TRBD1 (5 bases). Germline V gives CDR1 MDHEN, CDR2 SYDVKM. V shed 7 bases and J shed 4 bases, with 14 bases lying between them. CDR3 size: 14 residues. CDR3 residues: CASTPGPGNQPQHF. In nucleotides, the CDR3 is TGTGCCAGCACCCCCGGGCCAGGGAATCAGCCCCAGCATTTT.

The sample holds one count of this clone. V gene TRBV2 combines with J gene TRBJ1-1, with a weak D call TRBD1 (6 bases). The germline gives CDR1 SNHLY, CDR2 FYNNEI. V was cut by 4 bases and J by 0 bases, with 15 bases left in between. CDR3 size: 16 residues. The chain's CDR3 is CASSGRGARMNTEAFF. Written as DNA, the CDR3 is TGTGCCAGCAGTGGACGGGGGGCGCGTATGAACACTGAAGCTTTCTTT.

With respect to this clone: The same CDR3 can be traced to other DNA sequences in this sample. This sequence joins TRBV5-1 and TRBJ2-7, with D maybe TRBD2 (5 bases). Germline V gene lookup returns CDR1 SGHRS and CDR2 YFSETQ. Trimming cost V 1 base and J 5 bases, with 7 bases left between them. The CDR3 has 12 residues. DNA of the CDR3: TGCGCCAGCAGCTTGTCTAGCAACGAGCAGTACTTC. Translated, it gives CASSLSSNEQYF.

This chain connects TRBV7-3 to TRBJ2-7; the D is unclear. Trimming took 1 base from V and 6 from J, leaving 16 bases between them. Germline lookup yields CDR1 SGHTA and CDR2 FQGTGA. CDR3 size: 15 residues. The chain's CDR3 is CASSLSPAGLGEQYF. CDR3 nucleotides: TGTGCCAGCAGCTTAAGTCCGGCTGGGCTTGGCGAGCAGTACTTC.

The chain couples TRBV7-2 to TRBJ2-7; 7 nucleotides align to TRBD1. This CDR3 has 15 residues. The germline gives CDR1 SGHTA, CDR2 FQGNSA. Trimming took 5 bases from V and 1 from J; bases not matched to a gene: 8. The CDR3 region has the DNA TGTGCCAGCAGCGTCCCGGGACAGTCGTCCTACGAGCAGTACTTC. Its translation: CASSVPGQSSYEQYF.

The chain recombines TRBV11-2 with TRBJ2-1; the D gene is possibly TRBD2 (6 bases). The CDR3 consists of 13 residues. V lost 5 bases to trimming and J lost 6 bases, with 11 bases between them. CDR1 SGHAT and CDR2 FQNNGV come from the germline V gene. CDR3 coding DNA: TGTGCCAGCAGCCCCAGACTAGGCAATGAGCAGTTCTTC. Its translation: CASSPRLGNEQFF.

J is TRBJ1-2 and V is TRBV7-8; tentative D call: TRBD1 (6 bases). The V gene lost 2 bases and the J gene lost 6 bases, with 13 bases spanning the gap. The CDR3 extends over 14 amino acids. Germline V gene sequence: CDR1 SGHVS, CDR2 FQNEAQ. The CDR3 here is CASSLFRGADGYTF. The CDR3 DNA reads as TGTGCCAGCAGCTTATTCAGGGGCGCCGATGGCTACACCTTC.

This chain links TRBV5-1 with TRBJ2-7; 11 positions match TRBD2. CDR3 length: 15 residues. Germline V gives CDR1 SGHRS, CDR2 YFSETQ. V lost 4 bases and J lost 0; bases outside the gene matches: 3. CDR3: CASSPTSGTSYEQYF. CDR3 coding DNA: TGCGCCAGCAGCCCGACTAGCGGGACCTCCTACGAGCAGTACTTC. Variable domain in full (rest from reference TRBV5-1 and TRBJ2-7): KAGVTQTPRYLIKTRGQQVTLSCSPISGHRSVSWYQQTPGQGLQFLFEYFSETQRNKGNFPGRFSGRQFSNSRSEMNVSTLELGDSALYLCASSPTSGTSYEQYFGPGTRLTVT.

V is TRBV5-6 and J is TRBJ2-7; a possible D gene is TRBD1 (6 bases). The CDR3 loop spans 14 amino acids. The germline CDR1 and CDR2 sequences are SGHDT and YYEEEE. The V and J ends lost 3 bases and 2 bases respectively, with 12 bases between them. The CDR3 protein is CASSSYREPYEQYF. In DNA, the CDR3 is TGTGCCAGCAGCTCTTACAGGGAGCCCTACGAGCAGTACTTC.

This rearrangement joins TRBV19 to TRBJ2-2; 8 bases agree with TRBD1. Germline CDR1 and CDR2: LNHDA and SQIVND (reference sequence). The CDR3 covers 15 residues. V lost 7 bases to trimming and J lost 6 bases; unmatched junction nucleotides: 10. For the CDR3, the DNA is TGTGCCAGTAAGAAAGGACAGGGTCTATCCGGGGAGCTGTTTTTT. This translates into CASKKGQGLSGELFF. The full variable domain, completed using reference TRBV19 and TRBJ2-2, is DGGITQSPKYLFRKEGQNVTLSCEQNLNHDAMYWYRQDPGQGLRLIYYSQIVNDFQKGDIAEGYSVSREKKESFPLTVTSAQKNPTAFYLCASKKGQGLSGELFFGEGSRLTVL.

The chain has TRBV19 and TRBJ2-7, with 10 positions matching TRBD1. Germline CDR1 LNHDA, CDR2 SQIVND (reference sequence). V shed 6 bases and J 3 bases; nucleotides not matched to a gene: 2. The CDR3 sequence is 13 residues long. The CDR3, as DNA: TGTGCCAGTAGGGGGACAGGGGTCTACGAGCAGTACTTC. Translated, it gives CASRGTGVYEQYF.

The V call is TRBV2, the J call TRBJ2-1; weak D call: TRBD2 (6 bases). Germline-derived CDR1 and CDR2 are SNHLY and FYNNEI. This CDR3 region has 15 residues. The ends were cut back, 8 bases at V and 0 bases at J, with 14 bases in the middle. The CDR3 loop reads CASGLGGNSYNEQFF. CDR3 DNA sequence: TGTGCCAGCGGACTGGGGGGAAACTCCTACAATGAGCAGTTCTTC.

The chain is built from TRBV29-1 and TRBJ1-1, with D tentatively TRBD1 (6 bases). Trimming shortened V by 7 bases and J by 3 bases, and 15 bases separated the two germline ends. There are 13 residues in the CDR3. Germline CDR1 SQVTM, CDR2 ANQGSEA. The DNA of the CDR3 is TGCAGCGCAGACACAGGGCGGGACACTGAAGCTTTCTTT. Amino acid sequence: CSADTGRDTEAFF.

The rearrangement links TRBV5-8 to TRBJ2-1, with 11 bases identical to TRBD2. The CDR3 covers 16 residues. CDR1 is SGHTS and CDR2 is YDEGEE in the germline V gene. V lost 3 bases to trimming and J lost 4 bases; unmatched junction nucleotides: 6. CDR3: CASSSQTSGKYNEQFF. In DNA, the CDR3 is TGTGCCAGCAGCTCGCAGACTAGCGGGAAATACAATGAGCAGTTCTTC.

This chain links TRBV28 with TRBJ1-2; D uncertain. The V end was cut by 11 bases, the J end by 7 bases, with 17 bases between. The CDR3 spans 12 residues. Germline V CDR1 and CDR2: MDHEN, SYDVKM. DNA for the CDR3: TGTGCCGTTAGGCGCGGATGGGGTGGCTACACCTTC. It specifies CAVRRGWGGYTF.

This chain connects TRBV6-4 to TRBJ2-1, with D tentatively TRBD1 (6 bases). The V and J ends lost 5 bases and 4 bases respectively, with 15 bases between them. CDR1 is MRHNA and CDR2 is SNTAGT in the germline V gene. The CDR3 has 15 residues. Here the CDR3 DNA reads TGTGCCAGCAGTTCGGCACAGGGTGATTACAATGAGCAGTTCTTC. It specifies CASSSAQGDYNEQFF.